The clone carrying this T cell receptor beta chain was recorded a few times. TCRdb itself ran the RACE reads through MiXCR, one entry per CDR3 protein. The sample consists of around 120,000 distinct CDR3 sequences, roughly an eighth of them appearing once. The data stem from a study of human T cells and chemical hapten exposure. As for time point: patch test 1, 2 weeks after DPC sensitization. Treatment defined: therapeutic diphenylcyclopropenone sensitization with weekly scalp DPC. J gave up 4 bases and V 6 bases, and 11 bases lay outside the gene matches. This CDR3 comprises 16 residues. The chain joins TRBV12-3 or TRBV12-4 to TRBJ1-4; 7 bases align to TRBD1. This receptor was identified in a woman in her forties or fifties with alopecia areata. Some clones in this sample may be carry-over from other donors' samples. The specimen comprised whole blood, sampled in connection with sensitization to the hapten diphenylcyclopropenone (DPC). The CDR3 spells CASSSAGTAVNEKLFF. CDR3 DNA: TGTGCCAGCAGCTCGGCCGGGACAGCCGTTAATGAAAAACTGTTTTTT.